Below are 27 T cell receptor beta chains sequenced from a single sample in a study of response to subunit inactivated influenza vaccine. TCRdb itself ran the RT-PCR reads through MiXCR, one entry per CDR3 protein. The sample has 540,000 or so distinct CDR3 sequences, approximately 12% seen once. The sequencing used PBMCs from blood, collected 45 days after vaccination. The receptors come from a man in his forties or fifties who received an inactivated influenza vaccine.

The V call is TRBV7-2, the J call TRBJ2-1, with D hard to call. Germline CDR1 is SGHTA and CDR2 is FQGNSA. This CDR3 has 15 amino acids. Trimming took off 1 base at V and 3 bases at J, with 10 bases between the two ends. CDR3 DNA: TGTGCCAGCAGCTTAGGCCCCGCAGTCTACAATGAGCAGTTCTTC. It encodes CASSLGPAVYNEQFF.

This clonotype came up a few times. The J gene is TRBJ1-2, the V gene TRBV28; D may be TRBD1 (6 bases). CDR1 MDHEN and CDR2 SYDVKM come from the germline V gene. The CDR3 is 15 residues long. V lost 4 bases to trimming and J lost 4 bases, with 16 bases between them. This CDR3 reads CASSSSDSWAYGYTF. The CDR3 nucleotides are TGTGCCAGCAGTTCATCGGACAGTTGGGCCTATGGCTACACCTTC.

This clonotype was counted many times. The gene calls are TRBV12-3 or TRBV12-4 and TRBJ2-7, with no clear D. The CDR3 runs to 12 residues. V was cut by 2 bases and J by 7 bases, with 9 bases left in between. The DNA for the CDR3 is TGTGCCAGCAGTTTATTTCTGAGTGAGCAGTACTTC. Translation gives CASSLFLSEQYF.

This clonotype was counted only a few times. V usage is TRBV12-3 or TRBV12-4 and J usage is TRBJ2-1; possibly TRBD1 for D (6 bases). The length of the CDR3 is 12 residues. Trimming took off 6 bases at V and 8 bases at J, with 11 bases between the two ends. CDR3 region: CASRRAGDEQFF. The CDR3 nucleotides are TGTGCCAGCAGGAGAGCAGGGGATGAGCAGTTCTTC.

The rearrangement uses TRBV4-2 and TRBJ2-3, with D unclear. This CDR3 contains 14 residues. Germline V gene lookup returns CDR1 LGHNA and CDR2 YNFKEQ. V gave up 0 bases and J gave up 2 bases, with 6 bases separating them. The DNA for the CDR3 is TGTGCCAGCAGCCAAGACGCTTCCACAGATACGCAGTATTTT. Protein sequence: CASSQDASTDTQYF.

This clonotype has at least ten counts. The chain has TRBV29-1 and TRBJ1-1; no firm D call. The CDR3 has 14 amino acids. With 1 base removed from V and 5 bases from J, the gap between germline ends came to 14 bases. Germline-derived CDR1 and CDR2 are SQVTM and ANQGSEA. The CDR3 bases are TGCAGCGTTGAAGGAATCAGAGGTGGGACTGAAGCTTTCTTT. Translation gives CSVEGIRGGTEAFF.

Many counts were recorded for this clonotype. The rearrangement joins TRBV7-8 to TRBJ2-7; no clear D gene. The CDR3 runs 14 residues. The V gene's germline CDR1 is SGHVS and CDR2 FQNEAQ. V was shortened by 3 bases and J by 0 bases, with 9 bases between the two germline ends. This chain's CDR3 is CASSLTPSSYEQYF. The CDR3 DNA is TGTGCCAGCAGCTTGACCCCCAGCTCCTACGAGCAGTACTTC.

This clonotype was seen more than once but under ten times. The V call is TRBV6-2 or TRBV6-3, the J call TRBJ1-6; D is unresolved. Germline values: CDR1 MNHEY, CDR2 SVGEGT. The CDR3 covers 13 residues. Trimming took off 5 bases at V and 9 bases at J, with 11 bases between the two ends. The CDR3 region has the DNA TGTGCCAGCAGTCTCGGCCCAGGTTCACCCCTCCACTTT. Encoded protein: CASSLGPGSPLHF.

In this sample, this clonotype turned up a few times. V gene TRBV12-3 or TRBV12-4 combines with J gene TRBJ2-3, with 8 bases fitting TRBD1. V was clipped by 5 bases and J by 1 base; unmatched bases: 8. The CDR3 is 16 amino acids. In DNA form, the CDR3 reads TGTGCCAGCAGTCCAGTGGACAGGGAGGGCACAGATACGCAGTATTTT. Its protein is CASSPVDREGTDTQYF.

The CDR3 DNA reads TGTGCCAGCAGCTCGACTAGCCGAAATATCTATACGCAGTATTTT. Translated: CASSSTSRNIYTQYF. The V and J genes are TRBV7-2 and TRBJ2-3; TRBD2 matches at 7 bases. Germline CDR1 SGHTA, CDR2 FQGNSA. Trimming took 4 bases from V and 7 from J; bases not matched to a gene: 11. This CDR3 is built from 15 residues.

V gene TRBV5-1 combines with J gene TRBJ2-1; maybe TRBD2 (7 bases). CDR3 length: 15 amino acids. Germline V CDR1 and CDR2: SGHRS, YFSETQ. Trimming took 4 bases from V and 4 from J, leaving 15 bases between them. CDR3 DNA sequence: TGCGCCAGCAGCCCACAGGGCGGGGGATACAATGAGCAGTTCTTC. This codes for CASSPQGGGYNEQFF.

The chain recombines TRBV12-3 or TRBV12-4 with TRBJ2-1; 11 nucleotides align to TRBD1. The V and J ends lost 8 bases and 9 bases, in that order; junction bases with no gene match: 12. The CDR3 is 15 residues long. In nucleotides, the CDR3 is TGTGCCAGCCGCCTATCGGGACAGGGGGATGGTGAGCAGTTCTTC. Translation gives CASRLSGQGDGEQFF.

Many counts were recorded for this clonotype. The rearrangement links TRBV20-1 to TRBJ2-1; 10 nucleotides match TRBD2. V was pared by 3 bases and J by 8 bases, with 7 bases of the junction left unmatched. The CDR3 extends over 14 amino acids. The V gene's germline CDR1 is DFQATT and CDR2 SNEGSKA (reference sequence). The CDR3, as DNA: TGCAGTGCTAGTCCTAGCGGGAGAGGCGATGAGCAGTTCTTC. It yields the protein CSASPSGRGDEQFF.

This chain links TRBV20-1 with TRBJ2-5, with 7 bases that match TRBD1. This CDR3 has 14 amino acids. Germline V CDR1 and CDR2: DFQATT, SNEGSKA (reference sequence). Trimming cost V 4 bases and J 2 bases; bases outside gene matches: 7. The CDR3 DNA reads as TGCAGTGCTAAACAGGGGACCCAACAAGAGACCCAGTACTTC. Its translation is CSAKQGTQQETQYF.

This clonotype was detected a few times. The rearrangement uses TRBV12-3 or TRBV12-4 and TRBJ2-5; 8 nucleotides line up with TRBD1. The CDR3 consists of 14 residues. V trimming: 6 bases; J trimming: 1 base; junction bases outside the gene matches: 4. Here the CDR3 DNA reads TGTGCCAGCAGACCGGACAGGGCCCAAGAGACCCAGTACTTC. Its translation: CASRPDRAQETQYF.

This chain joins TRBV5-1 and TRBJ1-2, with a weak D call TRBD1 (5 bases). This CDR3 has 14 amino acids. The V end was cut by 4 bases, the J end by 6 bases, with 16 bases between. Germline CDR1 reads SGHRS; CDR2 reads YFSETQ. CDR3 sequence: CASSAEGRSDGYTF. The DNA of the CDR3 is TGCGCCAGCAGCGCGGAGGGGCGATCCGATGGCTACACCTTC.

The chain carries TRBV20-1 and TRBJ1-1; the D gene is possibly TRBD1 (5 bases). The CDR3 sequence is 13 residues long. V lost 2 bases to trimming and J lost 0 bases, with 7 bases between them. Germline lookup yields CDR1 DFQATT and CDR2 SNEGSKA (reference sequence). The CDR3 sequence: CSARIRVNTEAFF. CDR3 DNA: TGCAGTGCTAGAATCAGGGTGAACACTGAAGCTTTCTTT.

This clonotype turned up a few times. J is TRBJ2-1 and V is TRBV10-3; 7 bases map to TRBD2. The V gene end was trimmed by 7 bases and the J gene end by 0 bases; junction bases not matched to a gene: 3. CDR3 length: 14 amino acids. Germline CDR1 and CDR2: ENHRY and SYGVKD. CDR3 sequence (DNA): TGTGCCATCAAGGGCGGGAGCTCCTACAATGAGCAGTTCTTC. Translating gives CAIKGGSSYNEQFF.

This clonotype was counted many times. The chain is built from TRBV12-3 or TRBV12-4 and TRBJ2-3, with 12 bases matching TRBD2. V was pared by 6 bases and J by 4 bases, with 5 bases of the junction left unmatched. The CDR3 is 15 residues long. The CDR3 DNA is TGTGCCAGCAGATCCGGGACTAGCGGGCCAGATACGCAGTATTTT. It codes for CASRSGTSGPDTQYF.

This clonotype has only a few counts. This chain links TRBV20-1 with TRBJ2-7; D unclear. The CDR3 loop spans 15 amino acids. Deletions cut 0 bases from V and 3 bases from J, with 15 bases between. CDR1 and CDR2 from the germline V gene are DFQATT and SNEGSKA (reference sequence). This chain's CDR3 is CSARDPVSSVYEQYF. CDR3 nucleotides: TGCAGTGCTAGAGATCCGGTCTCATCGGTCTACGAGCAGTACTTC.

This chain connects TRBV6-6 to TRBJ2-7; D remains unclear. V lost 7 bases to trimming and J lost 6 bases, with 13 bases between them. The CDR3 extends over 12 amino acids. Germline V gives CDR1 MNHNY, CDR2 SVGAGI (reference sequence). In DNA, the CDR3 is TGTGCCAGCACCCTTACTGGGTCCGAGCAGTACTTC. Its protein product is CASTLTGSEQYF.

This clonotype was seen a few times. The chain employs TRBV9 and TRBJ1-2, with 7 bases lining up with TRBD1. After removal of 3 bases from V and 5 bases from J, the junction contained 4 bases not matched to a gene. This CDR3 has 13 amino acids. Per the germline V gene, CDR1 is SGDLS and CDR2 is YYNGEE. DNA of the CDR3: TGTGCCAGCAGCGCCACAGGGGCGTATGGCTACACCTTC. Translation gives CASSATGAYGYTF.

This sequence joins TRBV4-3 and TRBJ2-3; no clear D. Between the trimmed V and J ends, which lost 1 base and 1 base, there was a span of 12 bases. The germline gives CDR1 LGHNA, CDR2 YSLEER. This CDR3 spans 16 amino acids. The CDR3 region is CASSQVVTVGTDTQYF. The CDR3 DNA reads TGCGCCAGCAGCCAAGTAGTGACGGTGGGCACAGATACGCAGTATTTT.

The chain is built from TRBV29-1 and TRBJ2-7; weak D call: TRBD1 (6 bases). CDR3 length: 12 residues. V was cut by 6 bases and J by 2 bases, with 11 bases left in between. Germline-derived CDR1 and CDR2 are SQVTM and ANQGSEA. The CDR3 sequence is CSVGACPYEQYF. The DNA of the CDR3 is TGCAGCGTGGGGGCGTGTCCCTACGAGCAGTACTTC.

The V and J genes are TRBV5-6 and TRBJ2-3; TRBD1 agrees at 9 bases. V dropped 3 bases and J dropped 6; count of bases not matched to a gene: 5. There are 14 residues in the CDR3. CDR1 is SGHDT and CDR2 is YYEEEE in the germline V gene. The DNA of the CDR3 is TGTGCCAGCAGCTCCTCGACAGGGGGGGATACGCAGTATTTT. It yields the protein CASSSSTGGDTQYF.

The chain links TRBV6-2 or TRBV6-3 to TRBJ2-3; D uncertain. CDR1 is MNHEY, CDR2 SVGEGT, per germline. The CDR3 sequence is 14 residues long. Trimming pared 7 bases from V and 0 bases from J, leaving 11 bases between. CDR3 sequence reads: CASIHGPSTDTQYF. The CDR3 DNA reads TGTGCCAGCATCCACGGCCCTAGCACAGATACGCAGTATTTT.

This chain connects TRBV5-1 to TRBJ2-7; TRBD2 aligns across 14 bases. The CDR3 totals 17 residues. The V and J ends lost 4 bases and 0 bases, in that order; junction bases with no gene match: 6. Per germline, CDR1 SGHRS and CDR2 YFSETQ. CDR3 protein: CASSGTSGRAPSYEQYF. The CDR3 DNA follows: TGCGCCAGCAGCGGGACTAGCGGGAGAGCTCCCTCCTACGAGCAGTACTTC.